This TCR beta chain was recovered during a study of blood T cell repertoires in COVID-19. Germline CDR1 reads LGHNA; CDR2 reads YNFKEQ. With V trimmed by 4 bases and J by 6 bases, 10 bases remained unmatched. This CDR3 comprises 16 residues. In the authors' methods: Scientists estimated how many nucleated cells there were by amplifying reference gene primers. Generated by immunoSEQ multiplex PCR, the TCRdb table keeps only in-frame clones and is missing some. The DNA gave D and trimming, while V, J and clone size come from that table. Seen here are about 160,000 clones, 85% observed once, and the top ten hold 1.1%.

The material sequenced was peripheral blood. The TCR was taken from a man aged 35-49 years with acute or convalescent COVID-19. The chain is built from TRBV4-2 and TRBJ1-1, with 11 bases that match TRBD1. The chain's CDR3 is CASSPRGGTGGAEAFF. In DNA, the CDR3 is TGTGCCAGCAGCCCCCGAGGAGGGACAGGGGGGGCTGAAGCTTTCTTT.